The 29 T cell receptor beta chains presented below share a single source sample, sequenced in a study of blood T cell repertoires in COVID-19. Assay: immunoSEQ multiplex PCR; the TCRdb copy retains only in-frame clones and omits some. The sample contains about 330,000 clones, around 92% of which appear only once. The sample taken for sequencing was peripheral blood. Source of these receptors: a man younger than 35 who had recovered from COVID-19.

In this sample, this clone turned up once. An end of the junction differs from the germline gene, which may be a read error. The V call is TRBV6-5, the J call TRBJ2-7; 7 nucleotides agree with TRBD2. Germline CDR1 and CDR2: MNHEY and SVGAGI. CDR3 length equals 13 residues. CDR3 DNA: TGTGCCAGTAGTTACGGGACTACTGGCGAGCAGTACTTC. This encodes CASSYGTTGEQYF.

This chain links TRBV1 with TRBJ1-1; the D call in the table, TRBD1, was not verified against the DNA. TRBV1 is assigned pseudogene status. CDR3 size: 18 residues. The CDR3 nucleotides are TGCACCAGCAGCCAAGGTAGTCGGGCAGGGCTGAAACACACTGAAGCTTTCTTT. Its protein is CTSSQGSRAGLKHTEAFF.

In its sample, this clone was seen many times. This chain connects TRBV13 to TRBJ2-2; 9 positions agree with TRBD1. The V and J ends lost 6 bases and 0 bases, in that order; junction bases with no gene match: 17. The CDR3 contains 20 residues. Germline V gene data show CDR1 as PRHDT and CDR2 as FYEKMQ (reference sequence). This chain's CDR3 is CASRRTGVVYSLANTGELFF. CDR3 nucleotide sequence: TGTGCCAGCAGACGGACAGGGGTGGTGTATAGCCTCGCGAACACCGGGGAGCTGTTTTTT.

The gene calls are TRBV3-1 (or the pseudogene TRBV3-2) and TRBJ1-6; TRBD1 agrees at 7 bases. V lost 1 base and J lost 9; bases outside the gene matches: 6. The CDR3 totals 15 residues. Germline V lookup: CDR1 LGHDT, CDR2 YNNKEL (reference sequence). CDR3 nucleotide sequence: TGTGCCAGCAGCCAAGTTGACAGGGCCAGTTCACCCCTCCACTTT. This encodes CASSQVDRASSPLHF.

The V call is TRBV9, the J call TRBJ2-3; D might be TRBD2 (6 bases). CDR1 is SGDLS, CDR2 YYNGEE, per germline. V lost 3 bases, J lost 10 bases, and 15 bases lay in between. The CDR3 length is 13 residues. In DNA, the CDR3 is TGTGCCAGCAGCGGCCCGACTAGGTCGGCGCAGTATTTT. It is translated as CASSGPTRSAQYF.

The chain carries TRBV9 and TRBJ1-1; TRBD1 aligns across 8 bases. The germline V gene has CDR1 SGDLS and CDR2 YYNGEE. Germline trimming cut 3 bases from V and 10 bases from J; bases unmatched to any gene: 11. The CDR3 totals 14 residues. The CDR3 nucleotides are TGTGCCAGCAGCGGGCCCTCGACAGGGGCTTTAGCTTTCTTT. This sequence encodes CASSGPSTGALAFF. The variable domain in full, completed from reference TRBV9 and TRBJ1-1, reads DSGVTQTPKHLITATGQRVTLRCSPRSGDLSVYWYQQSLDQGLQFLIQYYNGEERAKGNILERFSAQQFPDLHSELNLSSLELGDSALYFCASSGPSTGALAFFGQGTRLTVV.

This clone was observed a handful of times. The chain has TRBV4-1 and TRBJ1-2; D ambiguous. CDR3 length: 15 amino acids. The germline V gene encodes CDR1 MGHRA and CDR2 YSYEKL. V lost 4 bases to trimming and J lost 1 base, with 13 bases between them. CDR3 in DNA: TGCGCCAGCAGCCCGGGAGATGGGAGTAACTATGGCTACACCTTC. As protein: CASSPGDGSNYGYTF.

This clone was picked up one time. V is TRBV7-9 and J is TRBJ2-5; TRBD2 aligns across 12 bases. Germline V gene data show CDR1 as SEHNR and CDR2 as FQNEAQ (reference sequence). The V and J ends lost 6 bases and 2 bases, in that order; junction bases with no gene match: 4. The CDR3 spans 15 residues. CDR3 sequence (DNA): TGTGCCAGCAGGGCCGGGACTAGCGGGCAAGAGACCCAGTACTTC. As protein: CASRAGTSGQETQYF.

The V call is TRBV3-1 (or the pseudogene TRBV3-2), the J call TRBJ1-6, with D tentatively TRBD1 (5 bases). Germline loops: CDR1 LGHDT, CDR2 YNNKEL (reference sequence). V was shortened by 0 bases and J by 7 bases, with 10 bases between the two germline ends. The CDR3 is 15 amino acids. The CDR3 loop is CASSQDLGANSPLHF. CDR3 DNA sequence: TGTGCCAGCAGCCAAGATTTAGGGGCAAATTCACCCCTCCACTTT.

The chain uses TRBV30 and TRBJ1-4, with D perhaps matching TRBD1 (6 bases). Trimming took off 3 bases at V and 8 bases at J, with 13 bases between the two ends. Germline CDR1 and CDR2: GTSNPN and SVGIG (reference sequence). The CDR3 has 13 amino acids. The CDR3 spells CAWSLGGREKLFF. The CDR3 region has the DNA TGTGCCTGGAGCTTGGGGGGGCGGGAAAAACTGTTTTTT.

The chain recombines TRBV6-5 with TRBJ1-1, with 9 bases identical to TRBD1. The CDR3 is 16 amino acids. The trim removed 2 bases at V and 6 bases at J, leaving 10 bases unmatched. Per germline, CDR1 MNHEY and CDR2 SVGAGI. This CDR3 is CASSYGVGTGWPEAFF. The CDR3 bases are TGTGCCAGCAGTTACGGGGTCGGGACAGGGTGGCCTGAAGCTTTCTTT.

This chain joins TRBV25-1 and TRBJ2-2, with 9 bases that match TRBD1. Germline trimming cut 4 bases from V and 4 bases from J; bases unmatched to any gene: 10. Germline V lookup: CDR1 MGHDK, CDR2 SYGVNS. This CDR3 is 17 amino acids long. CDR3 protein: CASSAWRTGVSTGELFF. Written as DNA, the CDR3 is TGTGCCAGCAGTGCGTGGAGGACAGGGGTCTCCACCGGGGAGCTGTTTTTT. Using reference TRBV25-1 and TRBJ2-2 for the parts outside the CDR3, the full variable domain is EADIYQTPRYLVIGTGKKITLECSQTMGHDKMYWYQQDPGMELHLIHYSYGVNSTEKGDLSSESTVSRIRTEHFPLTLESARPSHTSQYLCASSAWRTGVSTGELFFGEGSRLTVL.

This CDR3 reads CASSQVPSYTYNEQFF. CDR3 coding DNA: TGTGCCAGCAGCCAAGTCCCTAGCTACACGTACAATGAGCAGTTCTTC. The chain uses TRBV3-1 (or the pseudogene TRBV3-2) and TRBJ2-1, with D possibly TRBD2 on 5 matching bases. The CDR3 runs 16 residues. The ends were cut back, 1 base at V and 4 bases at J, with 14 bases in the middle. Germline CDR1 and CDR2: LGHDT and YNNKEL (reference sequence).

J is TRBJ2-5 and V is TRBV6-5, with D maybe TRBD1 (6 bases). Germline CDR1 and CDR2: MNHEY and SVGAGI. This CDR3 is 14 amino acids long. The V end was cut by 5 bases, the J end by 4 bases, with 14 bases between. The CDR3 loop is CASSKQGRGETQYF. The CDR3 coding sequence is TGTGCCAGCAGTAAACAGGGAAGGGGAGAGACCCAGTACTTC.

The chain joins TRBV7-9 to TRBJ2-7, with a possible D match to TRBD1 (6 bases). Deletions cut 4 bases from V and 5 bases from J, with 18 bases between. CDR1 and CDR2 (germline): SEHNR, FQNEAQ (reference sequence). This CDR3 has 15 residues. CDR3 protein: CASSSLAGQFNEQYF. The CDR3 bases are TGTGCCAGCAGCTCGTTAGCCGGACAGTTCAACGAGCAGTACTTC.

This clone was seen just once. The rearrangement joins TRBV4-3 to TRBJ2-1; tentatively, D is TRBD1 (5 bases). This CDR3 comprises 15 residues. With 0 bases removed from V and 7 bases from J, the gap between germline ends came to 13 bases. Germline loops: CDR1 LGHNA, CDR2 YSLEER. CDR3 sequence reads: CASSQDQGTGNEQFF. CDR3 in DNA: TGCGCCAGCAGCCAAGACCAGGGCACTGGGAATGAGCAGTTCTTC.

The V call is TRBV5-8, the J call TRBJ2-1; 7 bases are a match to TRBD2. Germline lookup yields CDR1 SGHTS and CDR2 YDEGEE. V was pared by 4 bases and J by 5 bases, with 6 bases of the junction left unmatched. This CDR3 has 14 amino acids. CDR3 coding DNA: TGTGCCAGCAGCCCCGAAGCGGGACACAATGAGCAGTTCTTC. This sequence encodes CASSPEAGHNEQFF.

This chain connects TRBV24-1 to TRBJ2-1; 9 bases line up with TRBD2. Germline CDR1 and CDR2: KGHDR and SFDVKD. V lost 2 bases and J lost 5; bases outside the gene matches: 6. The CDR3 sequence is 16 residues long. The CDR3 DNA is TGTGCCACCAGTGATTCCGGACTAGCGACCGACAATGAGCAGTTCTTC. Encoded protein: CATSDSGLATDNEQFF.

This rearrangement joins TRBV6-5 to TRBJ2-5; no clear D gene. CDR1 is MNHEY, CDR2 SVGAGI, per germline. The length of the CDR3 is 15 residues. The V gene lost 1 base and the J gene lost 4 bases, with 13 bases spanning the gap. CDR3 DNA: TGTGCCAGCAGTTACTACTTGTCGCACCCAGAGACCCAGTACTTC. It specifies CASSYYLSHPETQYF.

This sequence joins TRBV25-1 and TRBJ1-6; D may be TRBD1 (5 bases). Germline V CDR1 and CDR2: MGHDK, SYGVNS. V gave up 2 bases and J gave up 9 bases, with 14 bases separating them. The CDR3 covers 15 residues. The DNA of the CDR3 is TGTGCCAGCAGTGAAGGGGCAGGAGCGAGTTCACCCCTCCACTTT. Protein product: CASSEGAGASSPLHF.

The CDR3 reads CASSKQGDSPLHF. In DNA form, the CDR3 reads TGTGCCAGTAGTAAACAGGGGGACTCACCCCTCCACTTT. The rearrangement uses TRBV19 and TRBJ1-6, with 8 nucleotides matching TRBD1. V lost 4 bases and J lost 10; bases outside the gene matches: 3. CDR1 and CDR2 (germline): LNHDA, SQIVND (reference sequence). The CDR3 runs 13 residues.

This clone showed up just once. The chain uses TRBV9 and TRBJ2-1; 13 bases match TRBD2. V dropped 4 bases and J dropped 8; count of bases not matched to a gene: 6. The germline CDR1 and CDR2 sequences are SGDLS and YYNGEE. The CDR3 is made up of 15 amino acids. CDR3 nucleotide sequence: TGTGCCAGCAGCCCGACTAGCGGGAGGAAGGATGAGCAGTTCTTC. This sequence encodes CASSPTSGRKDEQFF.

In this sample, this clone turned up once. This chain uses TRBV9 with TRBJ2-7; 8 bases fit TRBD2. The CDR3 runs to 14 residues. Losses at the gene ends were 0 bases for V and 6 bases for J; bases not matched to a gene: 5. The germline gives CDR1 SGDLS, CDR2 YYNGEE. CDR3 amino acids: CASSVAPGGREQYF. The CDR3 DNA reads TGTGCCAGCAGCGTAGCACCGGGAGGGCGCGAGCAGTACTTC.

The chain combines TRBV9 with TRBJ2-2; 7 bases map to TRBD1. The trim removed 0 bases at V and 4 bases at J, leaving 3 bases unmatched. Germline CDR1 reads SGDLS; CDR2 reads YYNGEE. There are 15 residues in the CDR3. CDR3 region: CASSVETGFTGELFF. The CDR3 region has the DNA TGTGCCAGCAGCGTAGAGACAGGGTTCACCGGGGAGCTGTTTTTT.

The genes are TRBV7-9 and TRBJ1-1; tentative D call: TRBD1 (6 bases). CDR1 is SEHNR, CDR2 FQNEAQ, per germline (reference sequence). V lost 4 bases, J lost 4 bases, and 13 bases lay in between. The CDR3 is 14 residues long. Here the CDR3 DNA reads TGTGCCAGCAGCTCACAACAGGGTTCCACTGAAGCTTTCTTT. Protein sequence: CASSSQQGSTEAFF.

CDR3 in amino acids: CASSVEPSGARSYEQYF. CDR3 DNA: TGTGCCAGCAGCGTAGAGCCTAGCGGGGCTCGATCCTACGAGCAGTACTTC. This chain connects TRBV9 to TRBJ2-7; 9 bases map to TRBD2. The CDR3 covers 17 residues. Losses at the gene ends were 0 bases for V and 1 base for J; bases not matched to a gene: 8. Germline CDR1 SGDLS, CDR2 YYNGEE.

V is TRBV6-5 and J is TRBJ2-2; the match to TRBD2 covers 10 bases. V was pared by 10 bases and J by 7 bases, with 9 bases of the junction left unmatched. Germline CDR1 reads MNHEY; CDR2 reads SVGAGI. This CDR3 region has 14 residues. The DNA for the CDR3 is TGTGCCACCCTTCGGACTAGCGGAGGCGGGGAGCTGTTTTTT. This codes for CATLRTSGGGELFF.

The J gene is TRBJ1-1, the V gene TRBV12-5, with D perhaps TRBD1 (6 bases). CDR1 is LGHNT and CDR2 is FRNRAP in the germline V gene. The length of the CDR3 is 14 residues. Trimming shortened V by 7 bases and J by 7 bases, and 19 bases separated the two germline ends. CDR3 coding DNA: TGTGCTAGTGTCCTTTTTGAGGCAGGGGTTGAAGCTTTCTTT. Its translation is CASVLFEAGVEAFF.

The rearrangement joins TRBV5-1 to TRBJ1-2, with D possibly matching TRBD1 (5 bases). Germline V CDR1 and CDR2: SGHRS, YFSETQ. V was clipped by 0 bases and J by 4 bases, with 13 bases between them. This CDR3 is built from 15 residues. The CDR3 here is CASSLEGFSTYGYTF. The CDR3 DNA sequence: TGCGCCAGCAGCTTGGAGGGGTTTTCCACCTATGGCTACACCTTC.